This entry lists 19 T cell receptor beta chains sequenced from one sample in a study of blood T cell repertoires in COVID-19. Assay: immunoSEQ multiplex PCR; the TCRdb copy retains only in-frame clones and omits some. The sample gives tens of thousands of clones, roughly 79% of which show up once; roughly 4.8% is in the top ten. Sequencing was done on a sample of peripheral blood. The receptors come from an elderly man with COVID-19, enrolled during active disease.

This chain connects TRBV18 to TRBJ2-2, with 7 bases lining up with TRBD1. Per the germline V gene, CDR1 is KGHSH and CDR2 is LQKENI. The V gene end was trimmed by 0 bases and the J gene end by 7 bases; junction bases not matched to a gene: 8. The length of the CDR3 is 16 residues. As DNA, the CDR3 is TGTGCCAGCTCACCACCGAAAGGGGGCTTATTCGGGGAGCTGTTTTTT. Encoded protein: CASSPPKGGLFGELFF.

This clone was counted a single time. The rearrangement links TRBV7-2 to TRBJ1-2; D remains ambiguous. The V gene's germline CDR1 is SGHTA and CDR2 FQGNSA. V was shortened by 2 bases and J by 4 bases, with 11 bases between the two germline ends. The CDR3 is made up of 14 amino acids. The CDR3 region is CASSLLRDAYGYTF. For the CDR3, the DNA is TGTGCCAGCAGCTTACTTCGGGATGCCTATGGCTACACCTTC.

This clone was observed once. Here the CDR3 DNA reads TGTGCCACCAGCAGAGATCGAGGAGGTGGTCAGCCCCAGCATTTT. As protein: CATSRDRGGGQPQHF. V usage is TRBV15 and J usage is TRBJ1-5, with D hard to call. CDR1 is LNHNV, CDR2 YYDKDF, per germline (reference sequence). This CDR3 comprises 15 residues. The germline V and J ends were trimmed by 0 bases and 6 bases, with 12 bases remaining between them.

V gene TRBV12-3 or TRBV12-4 combines with J gene TRBJ2-7; 7 bases are a match to TRBD1. CDR3 length equals 13 residues. The V gene end was trimmed by 4 bases and the J gene end by 2 bases; junction bases not matched to a gene: 2. This CDR3 is CASSSGTAYEQYF. The CDR3 DNA is TGTGCCAGCAGTTCCGGGACAGCCTACGAGCAGTACTTC.

The rearrangement joins TRBV2 to TRBJ2-7; D is perhaps TRBD2 (6 bases). The CDR3 extends over 16 amino acids. V dropped 0 bases and J dropped 5 bases, with 17 bases sitting between them. The germline CDR1 and CDR2 sequences are SNHLY and FYNNEI. The CDR3: CASSEAILAVGDEQYF. The CDR3 nucleotides are TGTGCCAGCAGTGAAGCGATTTTAGCGGTGGGAGACGAGCAGTACTTC.

This clone has more than one count but fewer than ten. The chain combines TRBV5-1 with TRBJ1-3; 8 nucleotides line up with TRBD1. The CDR3 has 15 amino acids. CDR1 and CDR2 from the germline V gene are SGHRS and YFSETQ. The V gene end was trimmed by 4 bases and the J gene end by 2 bases; junction bases not matched to a gene: 5. CDR3 sequence: CASSPGTGAGNTIYF. CDR3 in DNA: TGCGCCAGCAGCCCCGGGACAGGCGCTGGAAACACCATATATTTT. Together with reference TRBV5-1 and TRBJ1-3, the CDR3 gives the full variable domain: KAGVTQTPRYLIKTRGQQVTLSCSPISGHRSVSWYQQTPGQGLQFLFEYFSETQRNKGNFPGRFSGRQFSNSRSEMNVSTLELGDSALYLCASSPGTGAGNTIYFGEGSWLTVV.

The gene calls are TRBV5-4 and TRBJ1-1, with 12 bases that match TRBD1. In germline, CDR1 is SGHNT, CDR2 YYREEE (reference sequence). V dropped 7 bases and J dropped 5; count of bases not matched to a gene: 6. The CDR3 is made up of 14 amino acids. Here the CDR3 DNA reads TGTGCCAGCCGGGACAGGGGGCCTCGGACTGAAGCTTTCTTT. Amino acid sequence: CASRDRGPRTEAFF. Together with reference TRBV5-4 and TRBJ1-1, the CDR3 gives the full variable domain: ETGVTQSPTHLIKTRGQQVTLRCSSQSGHNTVSWYQQALGQGPQFIFQYYREEENGRGNFPPRFSGLQFPNYSSELNVNALELDDSALYLCASRDRGPRTEAFFGQGTRLTVV.

The V gene is TRBV7-8, the J gene TRBJ1-5, with a possible D match to TRBD1 (5 bases). The CDR3 sequence is 14 residues long. V lost 7 bases and J 0 bases, leaving 10 bases between the germline ends. Germline CDR1 SGHVS, CDR2 FQNEAQ. This CDR3 is CASNPTVSNQPQHF. DNA of the CDR3: TGTGCCAGCAACCCGACAGTTAGCAATCAGCCCCAGCATTTT.

Only one count was recorded for this clone. The chain is built from TRBV10-1 and TRBJ2-7; 9 bases are a match to TRBD2. Germline values: CDR1 WNHNN, CDR2 SYGVQD (reference sequence). V shed 0 bases and J 4 bases; nucleotides not matched to a gene: 7. This CDR3 has 16 residues. As DNA, the CDR3 is TGCGCCAGCAGTGAGTCGAGGGCTAGCGGGGTGTACGAGCAGTACTTC. This codes for CASSESRASGVYEQYF.

The genes are TRBV7-3 and TRBJ2-2; D call uncertain. The CDR3 length is 14 residues. Per the germline V gene, CDR1 is SGHTA and CDR2 is FQGTGA. V lost 2 bases and J lost 1, with 5 bases in between. The CDR3 bases are TGTGCCAGCAGCTTACAGTGGAACACCGGGGAGCTGTTTTTT. Protein product: CASSLQWNTGELFF. The entire variable domain, with the rest obtained from reference TRBV7-3 and TRBJ2-2, is as follows: GAGVSQTPSNKVTEKGKYVELRCDPISGHTALYWYRQSLGQGPEFLIYFQGTGAADDSGLPNDRFFAVRPEGSVSTLKIQRTERGDSAVYLCASSLQWNTGELFFGEGSRLTVL.

This sequence joins TRBV28 and TRBJ2-3; D might be TRBD2 (5 bases). Trimming removed 5 bases at V and 4 bases at J, with 19 bases between. Looked up from germline, CDR1 is MDHEN and CDR2 is SYDVKM. The CDR3 is 16 residues long. The CDR3 DNA reads TGTGCCAGCAGTCCCTGGGGAGAGGTTAGGGCAGATACGCAGTATTTT. This gives the protein CASSPWGEVRADTQYF.

This clone showed up just once. The rearrangement joins TRBV5-1 to TRBJ1-3; 7 bases are a match to TRBD1. Germline trimming cut 0 bases from V and 3 bases from J; bases unmatched to any gene: 3. The CDR3 runs to 15 residues. Germline V gene data show CDR1 as SGHRS and CDR2 as YFSETQ. Here the CDR3 DNA reads TGCGCCAGCAGCTTGGAACAGGGGCTTGGAAACACCATATATTTT. The encoded protein is CASSLEQGLGNTIYF.

In this sample, this clone turned up once. The chain combines TRBV18 with TRBJ2-5; D is undetermined. Trimming left V 3 bases short and J 2 bases short, with 7 bases between. This CDR3 spans 13 amino acids. Germline values: CDR1 KGHSH, CDR2 LQKENI. The CDR3 loop reads CASSPEIQETQYF. The CDR3 DNA reads TGTGCCAGCTCACCCGAGATTCAAGAGACCCAGTACTTC.

A few counts support this clone. The rearrangement joins TRBV5-1 to TRBJ1-1; unclear D gene. CDR1 and CDR2 (germline): SGHRS, YFSETQ. The CDR3 length is 13 residues. Trimming took off 0 bases at V and 1 base at J, with 4 bases between the two ends. The CDR3 protein is CASSLGANTEAFF. The CDR3 nucleotides read TGCGCCAGCAGCTTGGGGGCGAACACTGAAGCTTTCTTT.

This chain joins TRBV6-1 and TRBJ2-3; 11 bases line up with TRBD2. From germline, CDR1 is MNHNS and CDR2 SASEGT. CDR3 size: 18 residues. V trimming: 4 bases; J trimming: 0 bases; junction bases outside the gene matches: 9. In DNA form, the CDR3 reads TGTGCCAGCAGTGCCCGGGTTAGCGGGAGGGTTAGCACAGATACGCAGTATTTT. Its translation is CASSARVSGRVSTDTQYF.

The chain links TRBV21-1 to TRBJ2-5; the table assigns TRBD1, which was not confirmed against the DNA. TRBV21-1 is a listed pseudogene. The CDR3 extends over 18 amino acids. The CDR3 protein is CASSNHSGGNRGQETQYF. DNA for the CDR3: TGTGCCAGCAGCAACCATTCGGGTGGTAACAGGGGCCAAGAGACCCAGTACTTC.

J is TRBJ2-7 and V is TRBV11-1; possibly TRBD1 for D (5 bases). Looked up from germline, CDR1 is SGHAT and CDR2 is FQDESV (reference sequence). V was cut by 5 bases and J by 3 bases, with 20 bases left in between. This CDR3 region has 16 residues. The DNA for the CDR3 is TGTGCCAGCAGCCCCGGAAGGGGTGCTGAGATCTACGAGCAGTACTTC. Protein sequence: CASSPGRGAEIYEQYF. Full variable domain (rest looked up from reference TRBV11-1 and TRBJ2-7): EAEVAQSPRYKITEKSQAVAFWCDPISGHATLYWYRQILGQGPELLVQFQDESVVDDSQLPKDRFSAERLKGVDSTLKIQPAELGDSAMYLCASSPGRGAEIYEQYFGPGTRLTVT.

This chain's CDR3 is CAWRVVVAGELFF. The CDR3 nucleotides are TGTGCCTGGAGAGTCGTAGTCGCCGGGGAGCTGTTTTTT. The gene calls are TRBV30 and TRBJ2-2; D unclear. Germline values: CDR1 GTSNPN, CDR2 SVGIG (reference sequence). The CDR3 loop spans 13 amino acids. Trimming cost V 3 bases and J 6 bases, with 11 bases left between them.

This clone was seen a few times. The CDR3 loop reads CAWSRIAGTQYF. As DNA, the CDR3 is TGTGCCTGGAGTCGCATAGCGGGTACGCAGTATTTT. The rearrangement joins TRBV30 to TRBJ2-3, with 7 bases that match TRBD2. The germline V gene has CDR1 GTSNPN and CDR2 SVGIG (reference sequence). Unmatched junction bases numbered 4, after V lost 2 bases and J lost 8 bases. The CDR3 runs 12 residues.